This paragraph covers one TCR beta chain sequence. This sample was taken from a study of CD4 T cells in relation to SARS-CoV-2 and coronaviruses. Trimming cost V 4 bases and J 4 bases, with 10 bases left between them. The CDR3 length is 12 residues. Germline CDR1 and CDR2: SQVTM and ANQGSEA. Data came from immunoSEQ multiplex PCR; TCRdb stores just in-frame clones and leaves some out. Seen here are approximately 60,000 clones, 90% to 95% observed once, and the top ten hold 0.3% to 0.45%. The chain uses TRBV29-1 and TRBJ2-5, with a weak D call TRBD1 (5 bases). This TCR came from an adult with COVID-19. The source material was naive CD4+ T cells from PBMCs. Subset denoted: naive CD4+ T cells isolated by negative enrichment. For the CDR3, the DNA is TGCAGCGTTGCCTCTAGGGGAGAGACCCAGTACTTC. Translation: CSVASRGETQYF.